The rows below give T cell receptor beta chains drawn from one sample of a study of blood T cell repertoires in COVID-19. The repertoire was sequenced with immunoSEQ multiplex PCR; TCRdb's copy has only in-frame clones and lacks some. The table includes about 280,000 clones, about 88% detected once. Sequencing input: PBMCs or T cells enriched from blood (not recorded which). All receptors derive from a woman aged 55-70 years in a cohort exposed to, infected with or recovered from COVID-19 (not recorded which). Both conserved end residues are part of each CDR3. Fields, in order: D gene, J gene, CDR3 length, V gene, clone size, CDR3 DNA, CDR3 protein. The D gene is left open where the match is weak. The size of a clone is reported for some rows only, either as once, few or many, or as a class for expanded clones.

TRBD2 | TRBJ2-1 | 17 | TRBV6-6 | . | TGTGCCAGCAGTCCGAACCGGCCTAGCGGGAGGGTCAATGAGCAGTTCTTC | CASSPNRPSGRVNEQFF
. | TRBJ2-3 | 15 | TRBV5-6 | . | TGTGCCAGCAGCGGAGGGGCGGGACTCTTAGATACGCAGTATTTT | CASSGGAGLLDTQYF
. | TRBJ2-2 | 15 | TRBV3-1/TRBV3-2 | . | TGTGCCAGCAGCCATGTTGAGGGCACCACCGGGGAGCTGTTTTTT | CASSHVEGTTGELFF
. | TRBJ2-7 | 13 | TRBV4-1 | . | TGCGCCAGCAGCCAAGAGGGGCTGACTGCCCGAACCTTC | CASSQEGLTARTF
. | TRBJ1-1 | 18 | TRBV4-1 | . | TGCGCCAGCAGCCAAGATCCCCCTCTGACAGACTCGAACACTGAAGCTTTCTTT | CASSQDPPLTDSNTEAFF
. | TRBJ2-3 | 13 | TRBV2 | . | TGTGCCAGCATTGACTCAGACACAGATACGCAGTATTTT | CASIDSDTDTQYF
TRBD1 | TRBJ2-7 | 12 | TRBV10-2 | . | TGCGCCAGCGGACAGGGGGCCGGCGAGCAGTACTTC | CASGQGAGEQYF
. | TRBJ1-1 | 13 | TRBV30 | . | TGTGCCTGGGGGTTTTCGGGGGGCACTGAAGCTTTCTTT | CAWGFSGGTEAFF
TRBD2 | TRBJ2-1 | 18 | TRBV11-2 | . | TGTGCCAGCAGCTTCCTAGCGGGAGGACCAGATAGGTACAATGAGCAGTTCTTC | CASSFLAGGPDRYNEQFF
. | TRBJ2-3 | 18 | TRBV21-1 | . | TGTGCCAGCGGGTACCTAGCGGGAGGGCCGGCTTACACAGATACGCAGTATTTT | CASGYLAGGPAYTDTQYF
. | TRBJ1-1 | 13 | TRBV11-3 | once | TGTGCCAGCAGCGCTACGGTAATCACTGAAGCTTTCTTT | CASSATVITEAFF
. | TRBJ1-1 | 12 | TRBV19 | . | TGTGCCACCCGGGACACCAACACTGAAGCTTTCTTT | CATRDTNTEAFF
. | TRBJ1-5 | 15 | TRBV28 | . | TGTGCCAGCAGTTTATTTACAGGCAGGAGTCAGCCCCAGCATTTT | CASSLFTGRSQPQHF
TRBD1 | TRBJ2-7 | 19 | TRBV7-9 | . | TGTGCCAGCAGCTTAACCCAACTCTTACAACAGGGGTCTACCTACGAGCAGTACTTC | CASSLTQLLQQGSTYEQYF
TRBD2 | TRBJ2-5 | 13 | TRBV30 | . | TGTGCCTGGAGTGTACGGGGGGGCGAGACCCAGTACTTC | CAWSVRGGETQYF
. | TRBJ2-1 | 11 | TRBV7-3 | . | TGTGCCAGCAGCTTCGGTGGTGAGCAGTTCTTC | CASSFGGEQFF
TRBD1 | TRBJ1-1 | 16 | TRBV5-1 | . | TGCGCCAGCAGCTCCCGGACAGGGTATTTGAACACTGAAGCTTTCTTT | CASSSRTGYLNTEAFF
TRBD1 | TRBJ2-7 | 15 | TRBV5-1 | . | TGCGCCAGCAGCTCCGGGACAGGGGACTCCTACGAGCAGTACTTC | CASSSGTGDSYEQYF
. | TRBJ2-1 | 11 | TRBV21-1 | . | TGTGCCAGCAGAGAAGGGGATGAGCAGTTCTTC | CASREGDEQFF
. | TRBJ2-5 | 12 | TRBV30 | . | TGTGCCTGGAGGAGGAGTTTAGGGACCCAGTACTTC | CAWRRSLGTQYF
. | TRBJ1-4 | 16 | TRBV4-1 | . | TGCGCCAGCAGCCTAAGAAACGTCCGGACAGACGAAAAACTGTTTTTT | CASSLRNVRTDEKLFF
TRBD1 | TRBJ1-5 | 13 | TRBV30 | . | TGTGCCTGGAGTAGACAGGGGAATCAGCCCCAGCATTTT | CAWSRQGNQPQHF
. | TRBJ2-1 | 14 | TRBV19 | . | TGTGCCAGTAGTATATGGGTTAGCGACAATGAGCAGTTCTTC | CASSIWVSDNEQFF
TRBD2 | TRBJ2-1 | 15 | TRBV15 | . | TGTGCCACCAGCGCCGGGACTAGCTCGCCTAATGAGCAGTTCTTC | CATSAGTSSPNEQFF
. | TRBJ1-5 | 13 | TRBV30 | . | TGTGCCTGGAGTGGGCAGGAAACTCAGCCCCAGCATTTT | CAWSGQETQPQHF
. | TRBJ1-2 | 13 | TRBV4-2 | . | TGTGCCAGCAGCCAAGATGGGGCTATCGGCTACACCTTC | CASSQDGAIGYTF
. | TRBJ2-1 | 15 | TRBV15 | . | TGTGCCACCAGCAGAGTTAGCGGCTCCTACAATGAGCAGTTCTTC | CATSRVSGSYNEQFF
. | TRBJ2-1 | 14 | TRBV24-1 | once | TGTGCCACCAGTGATATCCTATCCTACAATGAGCAGTTCTTC | CATSDILSYNEQFF
. | TRBJ2-1 | 15 | TRBV7-9 | . | TGTGCCAGCAGCTTGGTGCGGGACCCGGTCAATGAGCAGTTCTTC | CASSLVRDPVNEQFF
TRBD2 | TRBJ2-7 | 14 | TRBV28 | . | TGTGCCAGCATTCCGGGAGGTGACGGCTACGAGCAGTACTTC | CASIPGGDGYEQYF
TRBD2 | TRBJ2-3 | 15 | TRBV11-2 | . | TGTGCCAGCAGTCCTAGCGGGAGCGGAGCAGATACGCAGTATTTT | CASSPSGSGADTQYF
. | TRBJ2-5 | 13 | TRBV7-2 | few | TGTGCCAGCAGCTTAAATAGGGGGGAGACCCAGTACTTC | CASSLNRGETQYF
. | TRBJ1-2 | 19 | TRBV21-1 | . | TGTGCCAGCAGCAGTGGAGTGGACAGGGAAACAGTAGGGGGGCATGGCTACACCTTC | CASSSGVDRETVGGHGYTF
TRBD2 | TRBJ2-5 | 12 | TRBV20-1 | . | TGCAGTGCCAGTGGGAGGGTAGAGACCCAGTACTTC | CSASGRVETQYF
. | TRBJ1-1 | 13 | TRBV11-3 | once | TGTGCCAGCAGCGGGCCAGGGGACACTGAAGCTTTCTTT | CASSGPGDTEAFF
TRBD2 | TRBJ2-1 | 15 | TRBV19 | . | TGTGCCAGTAGACGGACTAGCGGGAGCGAAAATGAGCAGTTCTTC | CASRRTSGSENEQFF
TRBD2 | TRBJ2-4 | 15 | TRBV11-2 | once | TGTGCCAGCAGGAGACTAGCGGGAGCGGGGAACATTCAGTACTTC | CASRRLAGAGNIQYF
. | TRBJ1-5 | 16 | TRBV19 | . | TGTGCCAGTACTAATCCCTCGGGGAAGGACAATCAGCCCCAGCATTTT | CASTNPSGKDNQPQHF
TRBD2 | TRBJ2-7 | 16 | TRBV11-2 | . | TGTGCCAGCAGCTCCCCGACTAGCGGGAGTCCCTACGAGCAGTACTTC | CASSSPTSGSPYEQYF
TRBD2 | TRBJ2-1 | 15 | TRBV4-3 | once | TGCGCCAGCAGCCCCCAAGCGGGAGGGTATAATGAGCAGTTCTTC | CASSPQAGGYNEQFF
TRBD2 | TRBJ2-1 | 15 | TRBV11-3 | . | TGTGCCAGCAGCCCCCGACTAGCGGGAACCAATGAGCAGTTCTTC | CASSPRLAGTNEQFF
TRBD2 | TRBJ2-1 | 15 | TRBV19 | . | TGTGCCAGTAGTATACTAGCGGGAACCTACAATGAGCAGTTCTTC | CASSILAGTYNEQFF
. | TRBJ1-1 | 13 | TRBV5-1 | . | TGCGCCACGGCAAGATCGGGGAACACTGAAGCTTTCTTT | CATARSGNTEAFF
TRBD1 | TRBJ2-3 | 14 | TRBV30 | . | TGTGCCTGGAGACGACAGGGGAGGTCCGATACGCAGTATTTT | CAWRRQGRSDTQYF
TRBD2 | TRBJ2-1 | 16 | TRBV5-1 | . | TGCGCCAGCAGCTTGGTGGCTAGCGGGAGGGCAGATGAGCAGTTCTTC | CASSLVASGRADEQFF
. | TRBJ2-7 | 15 | TRBV11-3 | . | TGTGCCAGCAGCTTAGGAGGAGGGAGGTCCCACGAGCAGTACTTC | CASSLGGGRSHEQYF
. | TRBJ2-1 | 14 | TRBV28 | . | TGTGCCAGCACTCCCGGGGGAACGAACAATGAGCAGTTCTTC | CASTPGGTNNEQFF
. | TRBJ1-6 | 14 | TRBV6-5 | . | TGTGCCAGCAGTTATGCGGGAGAGAGTTCACCCCTCCACTTT | CASSYAGESSPLHF
. | TRBJ2-7 | 16 | TRBV18 | . | TGTGCCAGCTCACCACGTCGGGACACAACCCTATACGAGCAGTACTTC | CASSPRRDTTLYEQYF
. | TRBJ1-5 | 15 | TRBV5-8 | . | TGTGCCAGCAGCTTGCACAGGAGCCTCAATCAGCCCCAGCATTTT | CASSLHRSLNQPQHF
TRBD2 | TRBJ2-7 | 14 | TRBV10-3 | . | TGTGCCATCACCGGGACTAGCGGCTCATACGAGCAGTACTTC | CAITGTSGSYEQYF
TRBD1 | TRBJ2-7 | 15 | TRBV7-9 | once | TGTGCCAGCAGCTCCGTGACAGGGTATCACTACGAGCAGTACTTC | CASSSVTGYHYEQYF
. | TRBJ1-2 | 14 | TRBV2 | . | TGTGCCAGCAGGAAGGGGGGGGTTAGGTATGGCTACACCTTC | CASRKGGVRYGYTF